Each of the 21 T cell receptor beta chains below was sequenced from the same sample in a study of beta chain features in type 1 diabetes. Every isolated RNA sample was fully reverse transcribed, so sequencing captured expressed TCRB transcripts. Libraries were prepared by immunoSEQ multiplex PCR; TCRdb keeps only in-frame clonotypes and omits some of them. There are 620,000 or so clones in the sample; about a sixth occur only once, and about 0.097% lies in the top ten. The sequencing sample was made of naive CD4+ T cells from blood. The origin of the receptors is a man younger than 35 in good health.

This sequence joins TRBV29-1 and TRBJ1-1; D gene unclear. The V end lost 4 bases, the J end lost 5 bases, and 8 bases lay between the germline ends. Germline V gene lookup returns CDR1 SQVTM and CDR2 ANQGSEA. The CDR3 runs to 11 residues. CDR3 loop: CSVAPGTEAFF. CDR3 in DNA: TGCAGCGTTGCTCCGGGAACTGAAGCTTTCTTT.

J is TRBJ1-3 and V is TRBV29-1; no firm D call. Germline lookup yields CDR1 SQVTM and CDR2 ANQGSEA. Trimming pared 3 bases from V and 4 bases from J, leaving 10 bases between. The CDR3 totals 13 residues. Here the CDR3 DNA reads TGCAGCGTTGAGGGTAGTACAGGAAACACCATATATTTT. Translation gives CSVEGSTGNTIYF.

The CDR3 protein is CATSTWDRNTYEQYF. Written as DNA, the CDR3 is TGTGCCACCAGCACCTGGGACAGGAATACCTACGAGCAGTACTTC. The chain uses TRBV15 and TRBJ2-7; 8 positions match TRBD1. The CDR3 is 15 amino acids. V gave up 4 bases and J gave up 2 bases; unmatched junction bases: 7. CDR1 and CDR2 (germline): LNHNV, YYDKDF (reference sequence).

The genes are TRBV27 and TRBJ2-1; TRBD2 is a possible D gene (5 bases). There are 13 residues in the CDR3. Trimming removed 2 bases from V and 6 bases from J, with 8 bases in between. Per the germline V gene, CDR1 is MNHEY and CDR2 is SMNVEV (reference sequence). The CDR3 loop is CASSLLARNEQFF. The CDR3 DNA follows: TGTGCCAGCAGTTTACTAGCCCGCAATGAGCAGTTCTTC.

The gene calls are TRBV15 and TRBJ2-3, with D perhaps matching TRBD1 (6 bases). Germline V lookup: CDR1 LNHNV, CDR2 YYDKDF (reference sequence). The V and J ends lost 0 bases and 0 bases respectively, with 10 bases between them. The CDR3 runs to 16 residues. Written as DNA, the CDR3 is TGTGCCACCAGCAGAGACCACAGGGTGAGCACAGATACGCAGTATTTT. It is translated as CATSRDHRVSTDTQYF.

DNA for the CDR3: TGTGCCAGCAACCAAATGGGTCTAGAGAACGGCGAGCAGTACTTC. This gives the protein CASNQMGLENGEQYF. The chain uses TRBV5-8 and TRBJ2-7; no clear D gene. V was shortened by 6 bases and J by 6 bases, with 22 bases between the two germline ends. In germline, CDR1 is SGHTS, CDR2 YDEGEE. There are 15 residues in the CDR3.

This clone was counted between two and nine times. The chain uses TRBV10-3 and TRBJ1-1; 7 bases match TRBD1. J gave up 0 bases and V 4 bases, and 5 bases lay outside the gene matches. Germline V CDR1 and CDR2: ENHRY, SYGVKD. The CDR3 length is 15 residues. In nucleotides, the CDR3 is TGTGCCATCAGTGTAGCGACAGGGTTGAACACTGAAGCTTTCTTT. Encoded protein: CAISVATGLNTEAFF.

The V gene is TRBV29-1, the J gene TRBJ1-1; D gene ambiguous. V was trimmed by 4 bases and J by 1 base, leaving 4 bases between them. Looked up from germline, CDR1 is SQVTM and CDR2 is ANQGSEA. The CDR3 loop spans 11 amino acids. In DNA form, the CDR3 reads TGCAGCGTTGTGGAGAACACTGAAGCTTTCTTT. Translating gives CSVVENTEAFF.

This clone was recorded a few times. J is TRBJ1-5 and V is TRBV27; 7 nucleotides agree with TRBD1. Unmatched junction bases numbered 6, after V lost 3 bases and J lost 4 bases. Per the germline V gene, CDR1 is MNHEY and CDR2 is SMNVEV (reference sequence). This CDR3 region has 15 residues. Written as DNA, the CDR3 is TGTGCCAGCAGTTTGGCCGGACAGGCAAATCAGCCCCAGCATTTT. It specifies CASSLAGQANQPQHF.

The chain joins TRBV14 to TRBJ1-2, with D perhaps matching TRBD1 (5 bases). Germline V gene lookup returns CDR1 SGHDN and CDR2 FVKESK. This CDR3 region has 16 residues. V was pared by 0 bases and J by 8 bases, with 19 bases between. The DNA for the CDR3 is TGTGCCAGCAGCCAAGATGTGAGGGGCGCGATCTACGGCTACACCTTC. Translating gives CASSQDVRGAIYGYTF.

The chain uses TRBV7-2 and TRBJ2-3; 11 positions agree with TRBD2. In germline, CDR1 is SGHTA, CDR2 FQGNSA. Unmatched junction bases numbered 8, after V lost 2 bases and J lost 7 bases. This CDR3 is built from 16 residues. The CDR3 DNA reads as TGTGCCAGCAGCTTAAATTTAGCGGGAGGGCCAAATACGCAGTATTTT. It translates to CASSLNLAGGPNTQYF.

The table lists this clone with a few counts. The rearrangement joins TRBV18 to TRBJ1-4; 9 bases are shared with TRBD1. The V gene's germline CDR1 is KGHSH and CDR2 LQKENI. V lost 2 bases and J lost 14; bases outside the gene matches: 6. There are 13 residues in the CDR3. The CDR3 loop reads CASSPWTGVDLFF. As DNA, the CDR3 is TGTGCCAGCTCACCATGGACAGGGGTTGACCTGTTTTTT.

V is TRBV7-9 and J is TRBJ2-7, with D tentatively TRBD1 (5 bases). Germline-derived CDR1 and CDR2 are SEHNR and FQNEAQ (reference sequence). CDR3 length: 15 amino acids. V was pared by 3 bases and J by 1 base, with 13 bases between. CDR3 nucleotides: TGTGCCAGCAGCTTGCCAGGGATCCTTTCCTACGAGCAGTACTTC. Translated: CASSLPGILSYEQYF.

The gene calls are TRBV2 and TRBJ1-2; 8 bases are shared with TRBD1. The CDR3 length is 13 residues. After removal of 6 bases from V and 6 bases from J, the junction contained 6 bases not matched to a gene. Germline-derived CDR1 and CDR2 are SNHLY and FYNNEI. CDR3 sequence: CASRATGADGYTF. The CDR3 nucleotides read TGTGCCAGCAGGGCGACAGGGGCGGATGGCTACACCTTC.

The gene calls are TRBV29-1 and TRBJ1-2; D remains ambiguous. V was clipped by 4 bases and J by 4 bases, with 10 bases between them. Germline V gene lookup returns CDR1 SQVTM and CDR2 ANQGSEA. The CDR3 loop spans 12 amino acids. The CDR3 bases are TGCAGCGTTGTTGAGGGCGGCTATGGCTACACCTTC. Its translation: CSVVEGGYGYTF. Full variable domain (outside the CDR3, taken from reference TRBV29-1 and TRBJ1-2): SAVISQKPSRDICQRGTSLTIQCQVDSQVTMMFWYRQQPGQSLTLIATANQGSEATYESGFVIDKFPISRPNLTFSTLTVSNMSPEDSSIYLCSVVEGGYGYTFGSGTRLTVV.

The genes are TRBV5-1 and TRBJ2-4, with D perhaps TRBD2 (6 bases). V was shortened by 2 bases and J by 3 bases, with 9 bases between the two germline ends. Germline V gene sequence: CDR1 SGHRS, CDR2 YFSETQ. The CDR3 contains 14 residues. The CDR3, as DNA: TGCGCCAGCAGCTTAGGAGGGAACAAAAACATTCAGTACTTC. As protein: CASSLGGNKNIQYF.

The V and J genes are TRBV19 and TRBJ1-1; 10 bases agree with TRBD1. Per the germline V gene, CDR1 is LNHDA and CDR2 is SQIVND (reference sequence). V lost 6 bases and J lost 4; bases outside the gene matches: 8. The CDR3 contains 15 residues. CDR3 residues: CASRATGGGFTEAFF. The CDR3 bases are TGTGCCAGTAGGGCGACAGGGGGCGGTTTCACTGAAGCTTTCTTT. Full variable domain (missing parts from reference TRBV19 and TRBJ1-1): DGGITQSPKYLFRKEGQNVTLSCEQNLNHDAMYWYRQDPGQGLRLIYYSQIVNDFQKGDIAEGYSVSREKKESFPLTVTSAQKNPTAFYLCASRATGGGFTEAFFGQGTRLTVV.

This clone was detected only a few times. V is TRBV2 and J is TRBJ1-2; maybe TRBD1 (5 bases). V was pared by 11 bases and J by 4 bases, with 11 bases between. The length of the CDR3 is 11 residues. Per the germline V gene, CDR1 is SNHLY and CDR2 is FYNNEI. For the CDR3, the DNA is TGTGCCTCCAGGGCCACCTATGGCTACACCTTC. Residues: CASRATYGYTF.

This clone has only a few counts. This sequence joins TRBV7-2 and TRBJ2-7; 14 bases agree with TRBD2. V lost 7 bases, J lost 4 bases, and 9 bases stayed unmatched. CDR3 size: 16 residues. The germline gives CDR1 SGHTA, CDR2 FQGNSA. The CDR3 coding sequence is TGTGCCAGCACCCAGACTAGCGGGAGGGCCGGGTACGAGCAGTACTTC. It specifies CASTQTSGRAGYEQYF.

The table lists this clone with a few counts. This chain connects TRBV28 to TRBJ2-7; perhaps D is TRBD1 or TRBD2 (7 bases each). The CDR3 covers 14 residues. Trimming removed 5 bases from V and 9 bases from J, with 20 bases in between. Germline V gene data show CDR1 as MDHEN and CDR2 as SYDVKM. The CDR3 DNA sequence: TGTGCCAGCAGTCCTCCGACAGGGTCGGGGGGGCAGTACTTC. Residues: CASSPPTGSGGQYF. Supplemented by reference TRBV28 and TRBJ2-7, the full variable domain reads DVKVTQSSRYLVKRTGEKVFLECVQDMDHENMFWYRQDPGLGLRLIYFSYDVKMKEKGDIPEGYSVSREKKERFSLILESASTNQTSMYLCASSPPTGSGGQYFGPGTRLTVT.

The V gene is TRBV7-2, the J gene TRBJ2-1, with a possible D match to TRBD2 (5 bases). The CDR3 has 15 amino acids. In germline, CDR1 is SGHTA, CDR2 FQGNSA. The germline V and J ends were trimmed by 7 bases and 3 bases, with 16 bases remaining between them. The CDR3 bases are TGTGCCAGCACCTCTCGGGAAGGCCTCTACAATGAGCAGTTCTTC. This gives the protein CASTSREGLYNEQFF.